The clone carrying this T cell receptor (beta chain) was counted a few times. Its cognate antigen is unknown. The data are from a study of T-cell reconstitution after alpha-beta-depleted transplantation in children. The TCRbeta library was prepared with unique molecular identifiers. TCRdb independently ran MiXCR on the PCR reads; one entry per CDR3 protein. The sample yields about 590,000 distinct CDR3 sequences, 10% to 15% seen once. Whole-study results and caveats: At day 60, the high TCRbeta diversity found in some patients originated from recipient T cells and thymic progenitors that had survived. One year post-transplant, T-cell counts and diversity were largely derived from T cells produced anew. Where alpha-beta T cells came from about two months after transplant was reportedly several hundred expanded graft clones.

This CDR3 is built from 15 residues. The V end was cut by 3 bases, the J end by 6 bases, with 17 bases between. The specimen was PBMCs, mostly from graft donor cells, collected 360 days after TCRalphabeta/CD19-depleted stem cell transplant. This chain uses TRBV23-1 with TRBJ2-5, with D tentatively TRBD1 (6 bases). Being an ORF, TRBV23-1 has a function that is uncertain. The TCR was taken from a male patient aged 5 to 17 who had a stem cell transplant for acute myeloid leukemia, so the T cells may come from the graft donor. The CDR3 region has the DNA TGCGCCAGCAGTCAGCCCACAGGGTACACAAAGACCCAGTACTTC. Its translation is CASSQPTGYTKTQYF.